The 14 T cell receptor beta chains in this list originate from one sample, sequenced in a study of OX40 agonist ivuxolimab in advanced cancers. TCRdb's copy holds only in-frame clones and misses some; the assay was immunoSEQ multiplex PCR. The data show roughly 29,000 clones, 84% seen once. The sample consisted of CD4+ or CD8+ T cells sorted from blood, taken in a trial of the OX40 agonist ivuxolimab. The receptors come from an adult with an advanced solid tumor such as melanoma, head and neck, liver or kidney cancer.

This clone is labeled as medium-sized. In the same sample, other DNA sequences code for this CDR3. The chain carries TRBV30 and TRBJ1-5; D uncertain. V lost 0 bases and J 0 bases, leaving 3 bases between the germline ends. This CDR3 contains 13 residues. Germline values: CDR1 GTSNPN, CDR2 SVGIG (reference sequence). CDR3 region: CAWSVGSNQPQHF. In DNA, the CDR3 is TGTGCCTGGAGTGTGGGTAGCAATCAGCCCCAGCATTTT.

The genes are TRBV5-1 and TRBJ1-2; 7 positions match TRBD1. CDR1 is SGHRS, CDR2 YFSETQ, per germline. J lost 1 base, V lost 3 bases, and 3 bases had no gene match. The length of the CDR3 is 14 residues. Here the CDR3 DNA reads TGCGCCAGCAGCTGGAGGGACAGTAACTATGGCTACACCTTC. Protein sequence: CASSWRDSNYGYTF.

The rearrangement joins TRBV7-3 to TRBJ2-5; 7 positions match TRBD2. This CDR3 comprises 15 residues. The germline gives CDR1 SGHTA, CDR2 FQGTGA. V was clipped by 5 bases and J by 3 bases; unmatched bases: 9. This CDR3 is CASSTHEGREETQYF. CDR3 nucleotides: TGTGCCAGCAGCACGCATGAGGGGAGGGAAGAGACCCAGTACTTC. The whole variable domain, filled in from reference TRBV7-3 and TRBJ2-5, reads GAGVSQTPSNKVTEKGKYVELRCDPISGHTALYWYRQSLGQGPEFLIYFQGTGAADDSGLPNDRFFAVRPEGSVSTLKIQRTERGDSAVYLCASSTHEGREETQYFGPGTRLLVL.

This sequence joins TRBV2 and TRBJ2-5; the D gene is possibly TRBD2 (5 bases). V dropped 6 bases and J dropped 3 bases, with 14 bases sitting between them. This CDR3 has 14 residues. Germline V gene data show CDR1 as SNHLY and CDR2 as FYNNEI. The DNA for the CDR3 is TGTGCCAGCAGGTTATTCGGAGGAGAAGAGACCCAGTACTTC. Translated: CASRLFGGEETQYF.

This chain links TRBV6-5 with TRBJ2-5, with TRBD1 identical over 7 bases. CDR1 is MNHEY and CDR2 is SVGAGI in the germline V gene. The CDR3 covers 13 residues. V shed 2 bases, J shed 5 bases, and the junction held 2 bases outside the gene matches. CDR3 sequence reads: CASSYRGQETQYF. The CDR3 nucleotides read TGTGCCAGCAGTTACAGGGGGCAGGAGACCCAGTACTTC.

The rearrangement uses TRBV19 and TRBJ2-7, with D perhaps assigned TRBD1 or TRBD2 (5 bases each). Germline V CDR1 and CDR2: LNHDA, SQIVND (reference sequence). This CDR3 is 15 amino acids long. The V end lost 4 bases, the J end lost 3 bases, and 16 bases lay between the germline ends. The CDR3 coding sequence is TGTGCCAGTAGTACCCTTGAAGGGGACCTCTACGAGCAGTACTTC. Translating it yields CASSTLEGDLYEQYF.

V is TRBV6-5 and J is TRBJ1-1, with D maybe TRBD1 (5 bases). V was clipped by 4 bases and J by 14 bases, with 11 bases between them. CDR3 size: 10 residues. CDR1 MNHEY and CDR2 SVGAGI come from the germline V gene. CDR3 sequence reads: CASSLQGGFF. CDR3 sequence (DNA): TGTGCCAGCAGTTTGCAGGGCGGCTTCTTT.

The CDR3 DNA sequence: TGCGCCAGCAGCCAAGAAATAGGACGGGGGGGCTACGAGCAGTACTTC. Translating gives CASSQEIGRGGYEQYF. The chain links TRBV4-1 to TRBJ2-7; 8 nucleotides align to TRBD2. V was pared by 0 bases and J by 3 bases, with 7 bases of the junction left unmatched. CDR3 size: 16 residues. CDR1 is MGHRA and CDR2 is YSYEKL in the germline V gene.

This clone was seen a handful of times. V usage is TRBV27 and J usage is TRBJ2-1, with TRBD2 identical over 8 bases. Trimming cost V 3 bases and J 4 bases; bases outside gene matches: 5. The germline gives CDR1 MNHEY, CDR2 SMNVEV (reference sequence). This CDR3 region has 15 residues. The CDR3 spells CASSLIGTSYNEQFF. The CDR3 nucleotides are TGTGCCAGCAGTTTGATTGGGACTAGTTACAATGAGCAGTTCTTC.

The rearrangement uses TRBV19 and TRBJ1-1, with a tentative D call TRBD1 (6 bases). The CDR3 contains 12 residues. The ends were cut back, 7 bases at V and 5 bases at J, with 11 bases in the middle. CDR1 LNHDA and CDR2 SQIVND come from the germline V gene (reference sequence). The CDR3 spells CASKQGSTEAFF. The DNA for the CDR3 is TGTGCCAGTAAGCAGGGGTCAACTGAAGCTTTCTTT. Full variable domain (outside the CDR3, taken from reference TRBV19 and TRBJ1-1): DGGITQSPKYLFRKEGQNVTLSCEQNLNHDAMYWYRQDPGQGLRLIYYSQIVNDFQKGDIAEGYSVSREKKESFPLTVTSAQKNPTAFYLCASKQGSTEAFFGQGTRLTVV.

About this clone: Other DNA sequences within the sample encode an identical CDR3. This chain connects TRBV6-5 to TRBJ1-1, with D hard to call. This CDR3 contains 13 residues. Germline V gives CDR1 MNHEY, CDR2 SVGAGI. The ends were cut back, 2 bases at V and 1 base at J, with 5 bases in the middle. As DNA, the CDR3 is TGTGCCAGCAGTTACCCGGGGAACACTGAAGCTTTCTTT. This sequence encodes CASSYPGNTEAFF.

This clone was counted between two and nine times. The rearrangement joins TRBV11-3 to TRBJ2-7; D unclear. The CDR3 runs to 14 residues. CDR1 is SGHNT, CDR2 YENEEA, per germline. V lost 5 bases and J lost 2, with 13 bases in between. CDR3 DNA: TGTGCCAGCAGCCAGGAAGTGGGAACCTACGAGCAGTACTTC. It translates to CASSQEVGTYEQYF.

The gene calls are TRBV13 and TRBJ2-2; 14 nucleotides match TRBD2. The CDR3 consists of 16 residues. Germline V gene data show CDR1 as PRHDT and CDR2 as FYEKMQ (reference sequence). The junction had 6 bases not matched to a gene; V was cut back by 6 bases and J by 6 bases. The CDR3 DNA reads TGTGCCAGCAGTCCGCGGGGACTAGCGGGAGCCGGGGAGCTGTTTTTT. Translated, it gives CASSPRGLAGAGELFF.

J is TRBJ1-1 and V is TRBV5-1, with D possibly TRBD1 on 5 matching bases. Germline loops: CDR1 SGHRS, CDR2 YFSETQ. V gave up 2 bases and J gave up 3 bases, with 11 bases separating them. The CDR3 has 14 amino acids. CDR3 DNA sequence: TGCGCCAGCAGCTTTTCAGGGTCTTACACTGAAGCTTTCTTT. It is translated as CASSFSGSYTEAFF. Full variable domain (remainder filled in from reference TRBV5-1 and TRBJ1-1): KAGVTQTPRYLIKTRGQQVTLSCSPISGHRSVSWYQQTPGQGLQFLFEYFSETQRNKGNFPGRFSGRQFSNSRSEMNVSTLELGDSALYLCASSFSGSYTEAFFGQGTRLTVV.